This TCR beta chain was recovered during a study of control samples from healthy donors and cancer patients. Sequencing used immunoSEQ multiplex PCR; TCRdb keeps in-frame clones, though not all of them. The table records about 130,000 clones, less than 95% of them present only once. Trimming took 2 bases from V and 0 from J, leaving 17 bases between them. The CDR3 is made up of 19 amino acids. CDR1 SEHNR and CDR2 FQNEAQ come from the germline V gene (reference sequence). The clonotype was recovered from a man younger than 45 in good health. The specimen sequenced was blood. V gene TRBV7-9 combines with J gene TRBJ2-6; D might be TRBD1 (6 bases). The CDR3: CASSLFPQQGPSGANVLTF. CDR3 DNA: TGTGCCAGCAGCTTATTCCCCCAACAGGGCCCCTCTGGGGCCAACGTCCTGACTTTC.